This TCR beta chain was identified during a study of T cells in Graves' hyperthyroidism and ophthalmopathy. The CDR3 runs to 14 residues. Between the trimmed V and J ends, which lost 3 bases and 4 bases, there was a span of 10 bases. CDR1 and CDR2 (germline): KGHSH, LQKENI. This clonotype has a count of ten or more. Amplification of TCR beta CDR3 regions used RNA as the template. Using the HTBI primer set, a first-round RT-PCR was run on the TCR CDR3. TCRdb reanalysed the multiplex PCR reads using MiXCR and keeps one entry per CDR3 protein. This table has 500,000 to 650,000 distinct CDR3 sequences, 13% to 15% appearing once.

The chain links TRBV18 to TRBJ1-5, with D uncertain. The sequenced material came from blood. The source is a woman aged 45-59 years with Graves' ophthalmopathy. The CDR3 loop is CASSPLPRNQPQHF. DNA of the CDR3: TGTGCCAGCTCACCCCTTCCTAGGAATCAGCCCCAGCATTTT. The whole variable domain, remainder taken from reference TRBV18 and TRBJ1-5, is NAGVMQNPRHLVRRRGQEARLRCSPMKGHSHVYWYRQLPEEGLKFMVYLQKENIIDESGMPKERFSAEFPKEGPSILRIQQVVRGDSAAYFCASSPLPRNQPQHFGDGTRLSIL.